These 7 T cell receptor beta chains share one sample of origin, sequenced in a study of blood T cells in healthy people across ages. PCR was performed a second time for roughly 6 to 12 cycles using a sample-barcoded 5' primer and a J-beta primer mix. In TCRdb, the 5' RACE reads were re-called with MiXCR into one record per CDR3 protein. Of about 1.6 million distinct CDR3 sequences detected, roughly a third appear once; the ten largest clones hold about 11%. Sequenced sample: blood. The source is a woman in her twenties or thirties in good health.

The rearrangement joins TRBV10-3 to TRBJ1-1; the match to TRBD1 covers 10 bases. This CDR3 has 18 amino acids. Germline V gene data show CDR1 as ENHRY and CDR2 as SYGVKD. The trim removed 0 bases at V and 0 bases at J, leaving 7 bases unmatched. CDR3 bases: TGTGCCATCAGTGAGTCGAGGACAGGGGGTCTCATGAACACTGAAGCTTTCTTT. Translation: CAISESRTGGLMNTEAFF.

On this clonotype itself: An end of the junction differs from the germline gene, which may be a read error. The chain joins TRBV29-1 to TRBJ2-2, with a weak D call TRBD2 (5 bases). Germline V CDR1 and CDR2: SQVTM, ANQGSEA. This CDR3 has 14 residues. The CDR3 is CSVEGGSTTGERFF. The DNA for the CDR3 is TGCAGCGTTGAAGGGGGTTCAACCACCGGGGAGCGGTTTTTT.

This clonotype was recorded a few times. This chain links TRBV7-8 with TRBJ2-1, with 13 bases aligning to TRBD2. Germline lookup yields CDR1 SGHVS and CDR2 FQNEAQ. V lost 0 bases, J lost 5 bases, and 13 bases stayed unmatched. This CDR3 is built from 20 residues. CDR3 region: CASSLAWVSDGTSGNNEQFF. CDR3 in DNA: TGTGCCAGCAGCTTAGCGTGGGTGTCAGATGGGACTAGCGGGAACAATGAGCAGTTCTTC.

About this clonotype itself: Relative to the germline gene, one junction end is altered; a read error may explain this. J is TRBJ2-2 and V is TRBV6-5, with D perhaps matching TRBD2 (6 bases). This CDR3 is built from 13 residues. The germline gives CDR1 MNHEY, CDR2 SVGAGI. The CDR3 sequence: CAGSFGEDGELFF. CDR3 sequence (DNA): TGTGCCGGCAGTTTTGGGGAGGACGGGGAGCTGTTTTTT.

This clonotype appeared a few times. The gene calls are TRBV4-2 and TRBJ2-2; possibly TRBD1 for D (7 bases). Germline V CDR1 and CDR2: LGHNA, YNFKEQ. V was trimmed by 2 bases and J by 2 bases, leaving 15 bases between them. The CDR3 is 17 amino acids. The CDR3 is CASSQRQGGGNTGELFF. In nucleotides, the CDR3 is TGTGCCAGCAGCCAAAGGCAGGGGGGTGGTAACACCGGGGAGCTGTTTTTT.

The rearrangement links TRBV14 to TRBJ1-2; a weak D match, TRBD1 (5 bases). The CDR3 covers 15 residues. V was trimmed by 4 bases and J by 4 bases, leaving 16 bases between them. Per the germline V gene, CDR1 is SGHDN and CDR2 is FVKESK. As DNA, the CDR3 is TGTGCCAGCAGCCCTCTCCAAGGGGCTTCCTATGGCTACACCTTC. It is translated as CASSPLQGASYGYTF.

V and J are TRBV20-1 and TRBJ2-1; no firm D call. The CDR3 contains 11 residues. V dropped 1 base and J dropped 6 bases, with 4 bases sitting between them. Germline CDR1 is DFQATT and CDR2 is SNEGSKA (reference sequence). As DNA, the CDR3 is TGCAGTGCTAGAGGAGTCAATGAGCAGTTCTTC. This encodes CSARGVNEQFF.